This T cell receptor beta chain was retrieved from a study of tumor-infiltrating lymphocytes in primary liver carcinoma. Germline values: CDR1 SQVTM, CDR2 ANQGSEA. This CDR3 is built from 14 residues. TCR beta cDNA was reverse-transcribed from about 500 ng of total RNA. The reaction used a constant-region primer and ProtoScript II reverse transcriptase. Three nested multiplex PCR rounds, a slightly modified ARM-PCR, produced the libraries for TCR beta. TRBV1-TRBV30 forward and Cbeta reverse primers drove the first two approximately 10-cycle rounds. Via MiXCR, TCRdb re-called the multiplex PCR reads, giving one row per CDR3 protein. The data contain 150,000 to 200,000 distinct CDR3 sequences, around four fifths of them seen just once; the ten biggest clones take up less than 20%. About this clonotype itself: The germline gene is not matched at one end of the junction; a read error may be the cause.

Co-extracted RNA and DNA came from roughly 20-30 mg of unsorted bulk tissue. V is TRBV29-1 and J is TRBJ2-3; TRBD1 matches at 11 bases. Material for sequencing was tumor tissue from primary liver carcinoma. The receptor comes from a man aged 40-55 years with primary liver carcinoma and hepatitis B virus infection. CDR3 sequence (DNA): TGCAGAGTTGAAAGGACAGGGGGCACAGATACGCAGTACTTT. Translation: CRVERTGGTDTQYF.